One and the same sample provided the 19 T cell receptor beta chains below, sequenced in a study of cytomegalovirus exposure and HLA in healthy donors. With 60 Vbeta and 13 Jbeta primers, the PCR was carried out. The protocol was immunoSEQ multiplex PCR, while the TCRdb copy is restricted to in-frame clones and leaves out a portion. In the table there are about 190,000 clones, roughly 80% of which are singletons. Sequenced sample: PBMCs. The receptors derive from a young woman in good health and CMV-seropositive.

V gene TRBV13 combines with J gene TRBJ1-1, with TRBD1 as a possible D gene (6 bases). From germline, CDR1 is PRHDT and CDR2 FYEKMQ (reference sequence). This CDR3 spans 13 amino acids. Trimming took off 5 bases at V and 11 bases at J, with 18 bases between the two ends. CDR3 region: CASSPRTARGAFF. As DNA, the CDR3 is TGTGCCAGCAGCCCCCGGACAGCCCGTGGGGCTTTCTTT.

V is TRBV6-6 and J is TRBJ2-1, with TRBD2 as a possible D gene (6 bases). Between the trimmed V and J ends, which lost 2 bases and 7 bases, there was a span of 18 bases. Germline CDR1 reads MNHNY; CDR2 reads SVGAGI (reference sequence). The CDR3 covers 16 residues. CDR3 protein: CASSYHRREPGNEQFF. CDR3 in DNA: TGTGCCAGCAGTTACCACAGGAGGGAGCCAGGGAATGAGCAGTTCTTC.

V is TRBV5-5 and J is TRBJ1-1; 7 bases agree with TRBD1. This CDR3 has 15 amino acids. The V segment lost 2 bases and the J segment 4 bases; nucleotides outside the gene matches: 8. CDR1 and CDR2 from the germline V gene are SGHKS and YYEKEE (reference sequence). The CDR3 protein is CASSFGQVARTEAFF. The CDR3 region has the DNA TGTGCCAGCAGCTTCGGACAGGTCGCGCGCACTGAAGCTTTCTTT.

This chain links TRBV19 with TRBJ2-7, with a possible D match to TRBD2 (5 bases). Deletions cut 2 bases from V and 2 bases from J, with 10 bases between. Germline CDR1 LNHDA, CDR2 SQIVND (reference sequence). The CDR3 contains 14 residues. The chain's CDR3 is CASSILAPPYEQYF. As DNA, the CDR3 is TGTGCCAGTAGTATACTAGCCCCCCCCTACGAGCAGTACTTC.

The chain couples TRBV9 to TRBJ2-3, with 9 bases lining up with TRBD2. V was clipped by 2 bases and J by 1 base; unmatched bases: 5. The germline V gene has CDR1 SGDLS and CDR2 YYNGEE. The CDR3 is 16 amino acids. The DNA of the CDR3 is TGTGCCAGCAGCGTGGGGATAGCGGGAGGCACAGATACGCAGTATTTT. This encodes CASSVGIAGGTDTQYF.

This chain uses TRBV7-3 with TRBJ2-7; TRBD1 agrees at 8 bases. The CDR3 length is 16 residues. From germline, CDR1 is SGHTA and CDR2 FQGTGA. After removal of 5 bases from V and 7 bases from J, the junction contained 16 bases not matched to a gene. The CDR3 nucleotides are TGTGCCAGCAGCCCAGACTGGGCAGGGGGCCGTAGTGAGCAGTACTTC. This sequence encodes CASSPDWAGGRSEQYF. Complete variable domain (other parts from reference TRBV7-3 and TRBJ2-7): GAGVSQTPSNKVTEKGKYVELRCDPISGHTALYWYRQSLGQGPEFLIYFQGTGAADDSGLPNDRFFAVRPEGSVSTLKIQRTERGDSAVYLCASSPDWAGGRSEQYFGPGTRLTVT.

Here the CDR3 reads CASSEARGGVYGYTF. The CDR3, as DNA: TGTGCCAGCAGTGAAGCGCGGGGGGGGGTTTATGGCTACACCTTC. This chain links TRBV2 with TRBJ1-2; D may be TRBD1 (5 bases). CDR1 and CDR2 (germline): SNHLY, FYNNEI. This CDR3 has 15 residues. Between the trimmed V and J ends, which lost 0 bases and 5 bases, there was a span of 13 bases.

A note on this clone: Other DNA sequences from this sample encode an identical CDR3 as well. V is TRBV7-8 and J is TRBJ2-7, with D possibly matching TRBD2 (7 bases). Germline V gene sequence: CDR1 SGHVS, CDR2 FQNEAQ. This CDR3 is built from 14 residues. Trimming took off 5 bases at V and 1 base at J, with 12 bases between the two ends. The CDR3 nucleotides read TGTGCCAGCAGCCCGGGGGGCAAATCCTACGAGCAGTACTTC. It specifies CASSPGGKSYEQYF.

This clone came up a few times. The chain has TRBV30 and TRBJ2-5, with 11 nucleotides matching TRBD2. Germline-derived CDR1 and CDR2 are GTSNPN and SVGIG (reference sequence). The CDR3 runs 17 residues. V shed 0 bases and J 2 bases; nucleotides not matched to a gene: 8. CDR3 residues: CAWSVGSSSGGQETQYF. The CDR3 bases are TGTGCCTGGAGTGTGGGATCCTCTAGCGGGGGGCAAGAGACCCAGTACTTC.

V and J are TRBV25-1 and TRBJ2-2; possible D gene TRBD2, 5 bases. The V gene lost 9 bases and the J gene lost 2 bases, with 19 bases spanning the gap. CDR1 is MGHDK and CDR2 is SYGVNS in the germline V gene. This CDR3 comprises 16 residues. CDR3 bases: TGTGCCAGTCTACCTAACTCCCGGACTAACACCGGGGAGCTGTTTTTT. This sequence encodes CASLPNSRTNTGELFF.

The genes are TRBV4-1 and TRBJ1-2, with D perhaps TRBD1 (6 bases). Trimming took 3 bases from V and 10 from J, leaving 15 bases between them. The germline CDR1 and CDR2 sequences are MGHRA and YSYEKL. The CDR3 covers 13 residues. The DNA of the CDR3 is TGCGCCAGCAGCCAGGATATTAACAGGGACTACACCTTC. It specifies CASSQDINRDYTF.

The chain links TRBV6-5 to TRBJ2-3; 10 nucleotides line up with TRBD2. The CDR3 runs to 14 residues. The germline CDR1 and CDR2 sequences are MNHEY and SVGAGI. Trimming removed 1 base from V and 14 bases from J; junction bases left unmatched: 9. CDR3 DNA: TGTGCCAGCAGTTACTGGGCTAGCGGGGGACCCCTGTATTTT. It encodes CASSYWASGGPLYF.

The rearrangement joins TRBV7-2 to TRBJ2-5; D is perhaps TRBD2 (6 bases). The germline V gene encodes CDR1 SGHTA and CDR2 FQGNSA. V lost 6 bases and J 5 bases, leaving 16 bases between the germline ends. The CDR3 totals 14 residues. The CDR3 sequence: CASSLGGGFETQYF. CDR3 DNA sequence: TGTGCCAGCAGTCTGGGGGGAGGCTTCGAGACCCAGTACTTC.

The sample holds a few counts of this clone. The DNA for the CDR3 is TGTGCCAGCAGCTTAGCTTATGGGCAGGGGTCGGGTGAGCAGTTCTTC. Its protein product is CASSLAYGQGSGEQFF. The chain recombines TRBV7-9 with TRBJ2-1, with a tentative D call TRBD1 (6 bases). CDR1 and CDR2 from the germline V gene are SEHNR and FQNEAQ (reference sequence). The CDR3 is 16 amino acids. The V and J ends lost 0 bases and 9 bases respectively, with 18 bases between them.

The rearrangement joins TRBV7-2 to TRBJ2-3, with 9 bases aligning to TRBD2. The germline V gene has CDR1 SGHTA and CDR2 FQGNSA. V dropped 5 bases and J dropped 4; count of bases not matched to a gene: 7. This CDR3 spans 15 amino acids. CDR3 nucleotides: TGTGCCAGCAGCCCGCCAGCGGGGGGACCAGATACGCAGTATTTT. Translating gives CASSPPAGGPDTQYF.

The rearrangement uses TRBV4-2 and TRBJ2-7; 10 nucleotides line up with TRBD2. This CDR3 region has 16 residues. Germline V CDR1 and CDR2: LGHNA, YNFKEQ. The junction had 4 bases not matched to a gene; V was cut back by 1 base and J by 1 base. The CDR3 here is CASSQVRAGGSYEQYF. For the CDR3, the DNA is TGTGCCAGCAGCCAAGTCCGAGCGGGGGGGTCCTACGAGCAGTACTTC.

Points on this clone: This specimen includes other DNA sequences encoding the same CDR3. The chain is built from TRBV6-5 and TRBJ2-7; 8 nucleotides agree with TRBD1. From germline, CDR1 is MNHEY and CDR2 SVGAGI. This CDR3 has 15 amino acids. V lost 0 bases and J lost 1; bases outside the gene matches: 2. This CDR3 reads CASSYSNRGSYEQYF. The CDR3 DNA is TGTGCCAGCAGTTACTCGAACAGGGGGTCCTACGAGCAGTACTTC.

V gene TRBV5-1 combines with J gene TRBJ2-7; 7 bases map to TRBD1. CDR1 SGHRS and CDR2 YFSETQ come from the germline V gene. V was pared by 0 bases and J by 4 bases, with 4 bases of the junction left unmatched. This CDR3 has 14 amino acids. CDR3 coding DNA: TGCGCCAGCAGCTTGGGACAGGGTCCTTACGAGCAGTACTTC. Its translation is CASSLGQGPYEQYF.

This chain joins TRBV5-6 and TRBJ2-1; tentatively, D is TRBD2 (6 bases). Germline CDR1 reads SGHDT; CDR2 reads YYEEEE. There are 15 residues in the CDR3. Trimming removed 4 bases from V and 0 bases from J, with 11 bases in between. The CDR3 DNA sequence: TGTGCCAGCAGCCGGGGGTCCAGCTCCTACAATGAGCAGTTCTTC. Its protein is CASSRGSSSYNEQFF.